This TCR beta chain was found in a study of blood T cell repertoires in COVID-19. Assay used: immunoSEQ multiplex PCR; TCRdb lists only in-frame clones, some missing. The sample consists of about 190,000 clones, around 83% of them appearing once. This CDR3 spans 15 amino acids. V lost 3 bases and J 1 base, leaving 12 bases between the germline ends. Germline-derived CDR1 and CDR2 are WNHNN and SYGVQD (reference sequence). The chain has TRBV10-1 and TRBJ1-1; a weak D match, TRBD1 (5 bases). The sequenced material came from PBMCs or T cells enriched from blood (not recorded which). The receptor was isolated from a woman aged 40 to 55 in a cohort exposed to, infected with or recovered from COVID-19 (not recorded which). The CDR3 DNA reads TGCGCCAGCAGTGAAGGGAACAGGCGGAACACTGAAGCTTTCTTT. Translation gives CASSEGNRRNTEAFF.